The clone carrying this TCR beta chain was counted only a few times. Its antigen remains unidentified. Germline V CDR1 and CDR2: LGHNT, FRNRAP. With V trimmed by 3 bases and J by 2 bases, 8 bases remained unmatched. The CDR3 length is 16 residues. TCRdb reanalysed the reads using MiXCR and keeps one entry per CDR3 protein. Here the sample spans approximately 630,000 distinct CDR3 sequences, roughly 24% being singletons. These data belong to a study of T cell repertoires in cytomegalovirus infection. Study details: The public TCR beta signatures pointed to both CMV infection and matching HLA type.

The study's findings and limits: Cumulated frequencies of public TCR beta families served to identify carriers of CMV plus the relevant HLA. The study found HLA-C-restricted CMV-specific TCR beta clonotypes dominating the ex vivo response.

The sample comprised CD8+ T cells from PBMCs. The source is a human donor in good health (CMV status not recorded). Some clones in this sample may be carry-over from other donors' samples. This chain links TRBV12-5 with TRBJ2-3; 7 bases map to TRBD1. In DNA form, the CDR3 reads TGTGCTAGTGGTTTCTCCACGACAGGGAACACAGATACGCAGTATTTT. Protein sequence: CASGFSTTGNTDTQYF.